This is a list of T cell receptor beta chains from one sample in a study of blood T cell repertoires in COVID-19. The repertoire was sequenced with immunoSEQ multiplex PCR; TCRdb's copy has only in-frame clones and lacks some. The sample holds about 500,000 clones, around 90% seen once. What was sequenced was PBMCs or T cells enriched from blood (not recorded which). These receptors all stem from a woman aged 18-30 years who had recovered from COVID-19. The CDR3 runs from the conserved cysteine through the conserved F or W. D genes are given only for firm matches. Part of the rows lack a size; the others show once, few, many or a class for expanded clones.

CASSLATGPQHF,TGTGCCAGCAGTTTAGCGACGGGGCCCCAGCATTTT,TRBJ1-5,NA,NA,TRBV12-3/TRBV12-4
CASSLFMSFEQYF,TGTGCCAGCAGTTTATTCATGAGTTTCGAGCAGTACTTC,TRBJ2-7,NA,NA,TRBV12-3/TRBV12-4
CASRRNTEAFF,TGTGCCAGCAGGCGGAACACTGAAGCTTTCTTT,TRBJ1-1,NA,NA,TRBV28
CSVIGLYQETQYF,TGCAGCGTTATCGGACTTTATCAAGAGACCCAGTACTTC,TRBJ2-5,NA,NA,TRBV29-1
CATSRDEVSNQPQHF,TGTGCCACCAGCAGAGATGAGGTGAGCAATCAGCCCCAGCATTTT,TRBJ1-5,once,NA,TRBV15
CTSSSNPDTSYEQYF,TGCACCAGCAGCTCCAACCCTGACACCTCCTACGAGCAGTACTTC,TRBJ2-7,NA,NA,TRBV1
CASSPGQGSTDTQYF,TGCGCCAGCAGCCCGGGACAGGGAAGCACAGATACGCAGTATTTT,TRBJ2-3,NA,TRBD1,TRBV5-1
CASSSRVGNTEAFF,TGCGCCAGCAGCTCCCGGGTGGGGAACACTGAAGCTTTCTTT,TRBJ1-1,few,NA,TRBV5-1
CASSEEAGEYVVQHF,TGTGCCAGCAGTGAAGAGGCAGGGGAGTACGTAGTCCAGCATTTT,TRBJ1-5,NA,NA,TRBV2
CASSFDSLGGYTF,TGTGCCAGCAGTTTCGACAGCTTAGGTGGCTACACCTTC,TRBJ1-2,NA,NA,TRBV12-3/TRBV12-4
CATGLLGFYTEAFF,TGTGCCACGGGGTTGCTAGGGTTCTACACTGAAGCTTTCTTT,TRBJ1-1,few,NA,TRBV7-9
CASSHGGVNTEAFF,TGTGCCAGCAGCCATGGCGGGGTGAACACTGAAGCTTTCTTT,TRBJ1-1,NA,NA,TRBV27
CASSPRDLGEGTEAFF,TGTGCCAGCTCACCAAGAGACTTAGGGGAGGGCACTGAAGCTTTCTTT,TRBJ1-1,NA,NA,TRBV18
CASAPGIRNTEAFF,TGTGCTAGTGCCCCAGGGATTAGAAACACTGAAGCTTTCTTT,TRBJ1-1,NA,NA,TRBV12-5
CSVRESRGSEQFF,TGCAGCGTCAGGGAGTCCAGGGGGTCGGAGCAGTTCTTC,TRBJ2-1,NA,TRBD1,TRBV29-1
CASYRDRGLEQYF,TGCGCCAGCTACCGGGACAGGGGGCTCGAGCAGTACTTC,TRBJ2-7,few,TRBD1,TRBV5-1
CASSLRGAGDVVAFF,TGTGCCAGCAGCTTGCGAGGGGCGGGAGATGTCGTCGCTTTCTTT,TRBJ1-1,NA,NA,TRBV5-6
CASSQDGGSGELFF,TGTGCCAGCAGCCAAGATGGGGGCTCCGGGGAGCTGTTTTTT,TRBJ2-2,few,NA,TRBV3-1/TRBV3-2
CASSQFGLADEQFF,TGCGCCAGCAGCCAATTTGGACTAGCGGATGAGCAGTTCTTC,TRBJ2-1,NA,TRBD2,TRBV4-1
CASSLELETQYF,TGCGCCAGCAGCTTGGAGCTTGAAACCCAGTACTTC,TRBJ2-5,NA,NA,TRBV5-1